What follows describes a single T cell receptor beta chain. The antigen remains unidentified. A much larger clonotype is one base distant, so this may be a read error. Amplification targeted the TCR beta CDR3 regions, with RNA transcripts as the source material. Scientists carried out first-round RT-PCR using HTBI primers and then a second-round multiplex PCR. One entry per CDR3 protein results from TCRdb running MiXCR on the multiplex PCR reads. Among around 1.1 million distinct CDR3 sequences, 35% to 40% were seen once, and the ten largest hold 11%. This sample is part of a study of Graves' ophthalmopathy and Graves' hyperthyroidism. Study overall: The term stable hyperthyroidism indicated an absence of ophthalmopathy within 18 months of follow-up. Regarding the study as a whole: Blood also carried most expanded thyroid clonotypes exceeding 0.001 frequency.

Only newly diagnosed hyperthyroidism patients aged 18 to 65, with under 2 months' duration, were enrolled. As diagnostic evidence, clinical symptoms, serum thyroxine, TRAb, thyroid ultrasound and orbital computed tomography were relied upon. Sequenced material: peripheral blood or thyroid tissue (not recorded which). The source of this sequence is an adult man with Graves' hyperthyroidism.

CDR3 in DNA: TGCAGTGCAAGCGGACGGGGGACGAACACTGAAGCTTTCTTT. Its translation is CSASGRGTNTEAFF. The gene calls are TRBV20-1 and TRBJ1-1; D may be TRBD1 (5 bases). The CDR3 extends over 14 amino acids. Per the germline V gene, CDR1 is DFQATT and CDR2 is SNEGSKA (reference sequence). Trimming took off 6 bases at V and 1 base at J, with 15 bases between the two ends.